This entry is about one TCR beta chain. Its antigen is undetermined. The sample originates from a study of cytomegalovirus exposure and HLA in healthy donors. Study-level findings and limits: One later analysis reportedly identified an Asian-associated ancestry cluster that showed fewer N-insertions than the approximately 600-donor mean. The authors assumed roughly uniform sequencing depth across donors for presence/absence analyses. One cluster of highly shared sequence variants probably arose as a sequencing artifact.

Researchers ran the PCR with 60 Vbeta and 13 Jbeta primers. Profiling relied on immunoSEQ multiplex PCR, and the TCRdb table lists in-frame clones only, not all of them. This sample has 100,000 to 150,000 clones, with roughly 10% found just once. The CDR3 is 13 amino acids. The germline V gene has CDR1 SGHDT and CDR2 YYEEEE. Deletions cut 0 bases from V and 0 bases from J, with 4 bases between. Specimen: PBMCs. This clonotype was obtained from a woman aged 18-35 years in good health and CMV-seropositive. The chain uses TRBV5-6 and TRBJ2-7; D unclear. The chain's CDR3 is CASSLGSSYEQYF. The CDR3 DNA follows: TGTGCCAGCAGCTTGGGCAGCTCCTACGAGCAGTACTTC.